Listed below are T cell receptor beta chains from one sample, sequenced in a study of cytomegalovirus exposure and HLA in healthy donors. The protocol was immunoSEQ multiplex PCR, while the TCRdb copy is restricted to in-frame clones and leaves out a portion. Of 100,000 to 150,000 clones in the sample, about 79% were seen once. Sample: PBMCs. All receptors derive from a man in his forties or fifties in good health and CMV-seronegative. CDR3s include the opening cysteine and the closing phenylalanine or tryptophan. A D gene is named only where the DNA matches it firmly. Not all rows give a size; the values are once, few, many and, for expanded clones, a class.

TRBV18	-	TRBJ1-4	-	CASSPRQQKGEKLFF	TGTGCCAGCTCACCTAGACAGCAGAAGGGGGAGAAACTGTTTTTT
TRBV5-1	-	TRBJ1-4	-	CASSTGTDRQNEKLFF	TGCGCCAGCAGCACAGGGACGGACAGACAGAATGAAAAACTGTTTTTT
TRBV9	few	TRBJ2-1	-	CASSSGLSEQFF	TGTGCCAGCAGCTCGGGACTGAGTGAGCAGTTCTTC
TRBV6-6	-	TRBJ1-4	TRBD1	CASSFNRDRDEKLFF	TGTGCCAGCAGCTTTAACCGGGACAGGGACGAAAAACTGTTTTTT
TRBV5-1	few	TRBJ2-1	TRBD2	CASSLDLAEASFF	TGCGCCAGCAGCTTGGACCTAGCGGAGGCCTCGTTCTTC
TRBV6-1	-	TRBJ2-5	TRBD1	CATDRGTGRQETQYF	TGTGCCACCGACCGCGGGACAGGGCGGCAAGAGACCCAGTACTTC
TRBV7-9	-	TRBJ1-1	-	CASSQGTNTEAFF	TGTGCCAGCAGCCAGGGAACGAACACTGAAGCTTTCTTT
TRBV9	-	TRBJ1-1	TRBD1	CASSVAPTGSTEAFF	TGTGCCAGCAGCGTAGCGCCGACAGGGAGTACTGAAGCTTTCTTT
TRBV5-6	-	TRBJ2-1	TRBD2	CASSPAGGHEQFF	TGTGCCAGCAGCCCAGCGGGGGGGCATGAGCAGTTCTTC
TRBV4-1	-	TRBJ2-5	-	CASSQRAVGAQTETQYF	TGCGCCAGCAGCCAAAGGGCCGTGGGGGCCCAGACGGAGACCCAGTACTTC
TRBV4-3	few	TRBJ2-7	-	CASSPGLSGSYEQYF	TGCGCCAGCAGCCCGGGCCTGTCGGGGTCCTACGAGCAGTACTTC
TRBV7-8	-	TRBJ2-2	-	CASSGRKGAIGELFF	TGTGCCAGCAGCGGGAGGAAGGGGGCAATCGGGGAGCTGTTTTTT
TRBV18	-	TRBJ2-3	-	CASSPVRGAGDTQYF	TGTGCCAGCTCACCCGTTCGTGGGGCAGGAGATACGCAGTATTTT
TRBV18	few	TRBJ2-1	TRBD1	CASSPSNRGVYNEQFF	TGTGCCAGCTCACCATCCAACAGGGGGGTTTACAATGAGCAGTTCTTC
TRBV7-9	-	TRBJ2-3	-	CSSSYPRVGTDTQYF	TGTTCCAGCAGCTATCCACGGGTGGGCACAGATACGCAGTATTTT
TRBV5-6	-	TRBJ2-1	TRBD1	CASSFPGGYNEQFF	TGTGCCAGCAGCTTTCCAGGGGGCTACAATGAGCAGTTCTTC
TRBV6-6	-	TRBJ1-2	TRBD1	CASAGTGNYGYTF	TGTGCCAGCGCCGGGACAGGGAACTATGGCTACACCTTC
TRBV18	-	TRBJ1-1	-	CASSQSTNTEAFF	TGTGCCAGCTCACAAAGCACGAACACTGAAGCTTTCTTT
TRBV5-5	few	TRBJ1-2	TRBD1	CASSRNRGDDGYTF	TGTGCCAGCAGCCGGAACAGGGGTGACGATGGCTACACCTTC
TRBV7-6	-	TRBJ2-2	TRBD2	CASSLATAGGTGELFF	TGTGCCAGCAGCTTAGCGACAGCGGGGGGGACCGGGGAGCTGTTTTTT
TRBV9	-	TRBJ2-2	TRBD1	CASSVGQLTGELFF	TGTGCCAGCAGTGTGGGACAGCTCACCGGGGAGCTGTTTTTT
TRBV28	once	TRBJ1-3	TRBD1	CASSLQGTALGNTIYF	TGTGCCAGCAGTCTACAGGGGACCGCCCTTGGAAACACCATATATTTT
TRBV23-1	-	TRBJ2-3	TRBD1	CASSQWGQGASKDTQYF	TGCGCCAGCAGTCAGTGGGGCCAGGGGGCTAGTAAAGATACGCAGTATTTT
TRBV7-6	-	TRBJ1-5	-	CASSPDNNQPQHF	TGTGCCAGCAGCCCTGACAACAATCAGCCCCAGCATTTT
TRBV19	-	TRBJ1-1	TRBD1	CATESDRGLTNTEAFF	TGTGCCACCGAATCGGACAGGGGACTTACGAACACTGAAGCTTTCTTT
TRBV5-6	-	TRBJ1-2	-	CASSLVDQYRLNYGYTF	TGTGCCAGCAGCTTGGTAGATCAGTACAGGTTAAACTATGGCTACACCTTC
TRBV18	-	TRBJ2-3	TRBD2	CASSFLAGPRGDTQYF	TGTGCCAGCTCATTTCTAGCGGGCCCGAGGGGAGATACGCAGTATTTT
TRBV6-1	-	TRBJ1-3	-	CASRNTVINTIYF	TGTGCCAGCAGGAATACAGTAATAAACACCATATATTTT
TRBV4-3	-	TRBJ1-2	-	CASSQDRGARYYGYTF	TGCGCCAGCAGCCAAGATCGGGGGGCGCGGTACTATGGCTACACCTTC